The clone carrying this T cell receptor (beta chain) was seen only a few times. Antigen unknown. CDR1 is SGDLS, CDR2 YYNGEE, per germline. The CDR3 is made up of 15 amino acids. V lost 3 bases and J 0 bases, leaving 10 bases between the germline ends. The entry originates in a study of T cell repertoires in cytomegalovirus infection. TCRdb re-called the reads with MiXCR, one entry per CDR3 protein. The sample holds 750,000 to 950,000 distinct CDR3 sequences, under 35% seen once. Overall study results and limits: Clonotypes of TCR beta that were HLA-C-restricted and CMV-specific dominated the ex vivo response.

The clonotype was recovered from a human donor in good health (CMV status not recorded). Some clones in this sample may be carry-over from other donors' samples. Specimen: cultured CD8+ T cells from PBMCs, collected from culture after CMV antigen stimulation. The gene calls are TRBV9 and TRBJ2-1; the D is unclear. CDR3 loop: CASSALGVSYNEQFF. Here the CDR3 DNA reads TGTGCCAGCAGCGCCCTTGGGGTCTCCTACAATGAGCAGTTCTTC.